This paragraph covers one TCR beta chain sequence. This sample was included in a study of blood T cell repertoires in COVID-19. As for the study in general: COVID-19 samples, acute and convalescent, were from the United States, Italy and Spain. Nucleic acid was either cDNA or gDNA, and it came from T cells, B-cell-depleted T cells, or PBMCs.

The germline V gene has CDR1 LNHDA and CDR2 SQIVND (reference sequence). The V and J ends lost 6 bases and 5 bases, in that order; junction bases with no gene match: 12. This CDR3 comprises 16 residues. Authors' methods: Estimates of nucleated cell counts were drawn from the amplification of reference gene primers. Measured with immunoSEQ multiplex PCR; TCRdb has only the in-frame clones, and not every one. The D gene and trimming were derived from the DNA, and the V and J assignments and clone size from that table. The sample lists roughly 380,000 clones, about four fifths occurring once. This TCR was recovered from a human donor with acute or convalescent COVID-19. The donor label of this sample is uncertain. The sequencing sample was made of peripheral blood. This rearrangement joins TRBV19 to TRBJ2-1; the match to TRBD2 covers 8 bases. CDR3 protein: CASRTIDSGKHNEQFF. In DNA form, the CDR3 reads TGTGCCAGTAGGACTATCGATAGCGGGAAGCACAATGAGCAGTTCTTC.